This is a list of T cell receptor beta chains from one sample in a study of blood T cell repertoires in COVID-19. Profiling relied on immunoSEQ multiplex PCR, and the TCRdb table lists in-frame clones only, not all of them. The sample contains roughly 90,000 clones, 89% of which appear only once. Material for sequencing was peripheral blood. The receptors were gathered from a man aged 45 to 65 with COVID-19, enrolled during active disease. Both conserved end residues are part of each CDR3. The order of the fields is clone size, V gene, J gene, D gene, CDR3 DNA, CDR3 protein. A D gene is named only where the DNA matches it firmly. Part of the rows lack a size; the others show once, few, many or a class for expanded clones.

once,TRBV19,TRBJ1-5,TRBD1,TGTGCCTCTTCTACCGGGACAGGTTCTAGCAATCAGCCCCAGCATTTT,CASSTGTGSSNQPQHF
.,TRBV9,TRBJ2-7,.,TGTGCCAGCAGCGTTAGGGGTAAGGCCTACGAGCAGTACTTC,CASSVRGKAYEQYF
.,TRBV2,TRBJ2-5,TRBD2,TGTGCCAGCAGACTAGCGGGGGGCACACGAGAGACCCAGTACTTC,CASRLAGGTRETQYF
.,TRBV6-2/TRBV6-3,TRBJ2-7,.,TGTGCCAGCAGTTACTCGGGGGCGAGCGAGCAGTACTTC,CASSYSGASEQYF
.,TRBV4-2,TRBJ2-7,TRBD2,TGTGCCAGCAGCTGGCAGGGACTAGCGGGGTTGACAAGCTCCTACGAGCAGTACTTC,CASSWQGLAGLTSSYEQYF
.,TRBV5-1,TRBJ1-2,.,TGCGCCAGCGGCTTGGATGGGGGCCGCTATGGCTACACCTTC,CASGLDGGRYGYTF
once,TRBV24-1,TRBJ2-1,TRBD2,TGTGCCACCAGTGACCCGGGACTAGCGGACTACAATGAGCAGTTCTTC,CATSDPGLADYNEQFF
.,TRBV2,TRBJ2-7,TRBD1,TGTGCCAGCAGGACGGACAGGGTTCCCTACGAGCAGTACTTC,CASRTDRVPYEQYF
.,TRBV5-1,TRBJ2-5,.,TGCGCCAGCAGCTTCCGAACCTTCGGGGAGACCCAGTACTTC,CASSFRTFGETQYF
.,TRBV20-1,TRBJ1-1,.,TGCAGTGCTAGTGTCCCACAGGGAGACACTGAAGCTTTCTTT,CSASVPQGDTEAFF
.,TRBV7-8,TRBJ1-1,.,TGTGCCAGCAGCTCACCCAGGAACACTGAAGCTTTCTTT,CASSSPRNTEAFF
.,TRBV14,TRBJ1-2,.,TGTGCCAGCAGACAAGGGGGACTAGGAGGCTACACCTTC,CASRQGGLGGYTF
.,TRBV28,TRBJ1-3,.,TGTGCCAGCCGACGACCGATCCGGGGCTCTGGAAACACCATATATTTT,CASRRPIRGSGNTIYF
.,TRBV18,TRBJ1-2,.,TGTGCCAGCTCACCAGTACGGGACTATGGCTACACCTTC,CASSPVRDYGYTF
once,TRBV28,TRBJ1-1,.,TGTGCCAGCAGTGGTAGGGGGGGGAACACTGAAGCTTTCTTT,CASSGRGGNTEAFF
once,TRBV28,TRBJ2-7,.,TGTGCCAGCAGTCACAGCAGAACCTACGAGCAGTACTTC,CASSHSRTYEQYF
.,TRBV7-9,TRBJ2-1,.,TGTGCCAGCAGCGCGGGACTCTTAGGGCAGTTCTTC,CASSAGLLGQFF
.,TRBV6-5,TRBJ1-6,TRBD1,TGTGCCAGCACTTCAACAGGGGGGAATTCACCCCTCCACTTT,CASTSTGGNSPLHF
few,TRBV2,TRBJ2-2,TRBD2,TGTGCCAGCAGACTCTACGGACTAGCGGGGGGGACCGGGGAGCTGTTTTTT,CASRLYGLAGGTGELFF
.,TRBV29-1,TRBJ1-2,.,TGCAGCGTCACTCGGACCGGGGGAGCTAACTATGGCTACACCTTC,CSVTRTGGANYGYTF
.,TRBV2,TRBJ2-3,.,TGTGCCAGCCATAGTAGCGGTAGCACAGATACGCAGTATTTT,CASHSSGSTDTQYF
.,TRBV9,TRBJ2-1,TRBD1,TGTGCCAGCAGCGTGCCCGATAAGCCCGGGACAGGGGTAAACAATGAGCAGTTCTTC,CASSVPDKPGTGVNNEQFF
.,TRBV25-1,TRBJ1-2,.,TGTGCCAGCAGTGAAAGGACTGAGAGTTATGGCTACACCTTC,CASSERTESYGYTF
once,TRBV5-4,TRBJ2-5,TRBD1,TGTGCCAGCACCAGGGGGCAGTCGTCCGCTGGGACGGAGACCCAGTACTTC,CASTRGQSSAGTETQYF
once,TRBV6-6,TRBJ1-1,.,TGTGCCAGCAGTTCCCTAGGTGAAGCTTTCTTT,CASSSLGEAFF
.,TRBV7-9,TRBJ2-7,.,TGTGCCAGCAGCTTAAATGAGGCTAGTTACGAGCAGTACTTC,CASSLNEASYEQYF
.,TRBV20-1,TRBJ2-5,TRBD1,TGCAGTGCTAGTAGGGGGCAGCAAGAGACCCAGTACTTC,CSASRGQQETQYF
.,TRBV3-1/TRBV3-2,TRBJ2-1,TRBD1,TGTGCCAGCAGCCAAGAGGGACAGGGAATGCACAATGAGCAGTTCTTC,CASSQEGQGMHNEQFF
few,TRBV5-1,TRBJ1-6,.,TGCGCCAGCAGCTTGTTTGGGAGGGACGATTCACCCCTCCACTTT,CASSLFGRDDSPLHF
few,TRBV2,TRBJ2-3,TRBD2,TGTGCCAGCAAAGGAGCGGGGAGCACAGATACGCAGTATTTT,CASKGAGSTDTQYF
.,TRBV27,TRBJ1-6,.,TGTGCCAGCAGTCGGGAGGGTGAAGGCAGGCGGAATTCACCCCTCCACTTT,CASSREGEGRRNSPLHF
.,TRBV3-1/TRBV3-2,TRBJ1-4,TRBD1,TGTGCCAGCAGCTCACACGACAGGGGGCGCGGAAGAGGCGAAAAACTGTTTTTT,CASSSHDRGRGRGEKLFF
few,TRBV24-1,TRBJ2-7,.,TGTGCCACCAGTGATTCCCCCCCAGGGGCCAACGAGCAGTACTTC,CATSDSPPGANEQYF
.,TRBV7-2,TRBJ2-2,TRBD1,TGTGCCAGCAGCTCCACGATGGGGACAGCAAGCACCGGGGAGCTGTTTTTT,CASSSTMGTASTGELFF
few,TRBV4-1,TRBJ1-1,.,TGCGCCAGCAGCCCTCCCTTGGGCACATTGAACACTGAAGCTTTCTTT,CASSPPLGTLNTEAFF
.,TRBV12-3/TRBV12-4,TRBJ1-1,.,TGTGCCAGCAGACCAGACAGCCCCCCTGAAGCTTTCTTT,CASRPDSPPEAFF
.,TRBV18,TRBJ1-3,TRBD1,TGTGCCAGCTCACTAGACCTCGCCGGGACAGGGAGAAACACCATATATTTT,CASSLDLAGTGRNTIYF
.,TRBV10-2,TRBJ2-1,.,TGCGCCAGCCTCGCGGGCGAGTCCAATGAGCAGTTCTTC,CASLAGESNEQFF
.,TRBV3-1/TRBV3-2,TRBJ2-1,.,TGTGCCAGCAGCCACGGGTACAATGAGCAGTTCTTC,CASSHGYNEQFF
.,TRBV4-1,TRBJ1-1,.,TGCGCCAGCAGCCAAGATTTGTTTGGGCCTGAAGCTTTCTTT,CASSQDLFGPEAFF
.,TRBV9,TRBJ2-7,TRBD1,TGTGCCAGCAGCGTAGAAGCTAGCAGGGGGCACGAGCAGTACTTC,CASSVEASRGHEQYF
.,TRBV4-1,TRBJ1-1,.,TGCGCCAGCAGCCAAGTGAAGGGGCTGATGAACACTGAAGCTTTCTTT,CASSQVKGLMNTEAFF
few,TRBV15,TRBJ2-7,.,TGTGCCACCAGTTCCCAAGAGGCCTACGAGCAGTACTTC,CATSSQEAYEQYF
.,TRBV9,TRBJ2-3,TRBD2,TGTGCCAGCAGCGTAGCACTAGCGGGGAGGGGCACAGATACGCAGTATTTT,CASSVALAGRGTDTQYF
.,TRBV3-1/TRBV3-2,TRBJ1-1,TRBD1,TGTGCCAGCAGCCAAACACAGGGGATCACTGAAGCTTTCTTT,CASSQTQGITEAFF